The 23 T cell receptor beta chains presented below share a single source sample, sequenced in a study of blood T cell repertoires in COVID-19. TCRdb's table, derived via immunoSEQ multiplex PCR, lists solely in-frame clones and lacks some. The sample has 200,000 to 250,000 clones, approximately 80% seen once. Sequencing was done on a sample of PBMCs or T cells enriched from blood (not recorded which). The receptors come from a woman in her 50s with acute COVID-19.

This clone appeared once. The CDR3 DNA sequence: TGTGCCAGCAGCCGGGCAGGGGGCTCTGGAAACACCATATATTTT. Translating gives CASSRAGGSGNTIYF. The chain combines TRBV6-5 with TRBJ1-3; 7 nucleotides align to TRBD1. CDR3 size: 15 residues. The V gene end was trimmed by 6 bases and the J gene end by 0 bases; junction bases not matched to a gene: 5. CDR1 and CDR2 from the germline V gene are MNHEY and SVGAGI.

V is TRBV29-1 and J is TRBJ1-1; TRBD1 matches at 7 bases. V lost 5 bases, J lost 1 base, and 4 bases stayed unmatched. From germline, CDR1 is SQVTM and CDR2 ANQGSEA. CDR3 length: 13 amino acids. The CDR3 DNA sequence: TGCAGCGTTACGACAGGGAAGAACACTGAAGCTTTCTTT. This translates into CSVTTGKNTEAFF.

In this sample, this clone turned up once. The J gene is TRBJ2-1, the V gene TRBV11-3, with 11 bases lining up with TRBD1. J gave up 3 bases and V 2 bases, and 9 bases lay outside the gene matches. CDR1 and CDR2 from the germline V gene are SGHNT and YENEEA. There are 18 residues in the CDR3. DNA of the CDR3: TGTGCCAGCAGCTTAAATCGATTCGGGACAGGGGGCTACAATGAGCAGTTCTTC. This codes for CASSLNRFGTGGYNEQFF.

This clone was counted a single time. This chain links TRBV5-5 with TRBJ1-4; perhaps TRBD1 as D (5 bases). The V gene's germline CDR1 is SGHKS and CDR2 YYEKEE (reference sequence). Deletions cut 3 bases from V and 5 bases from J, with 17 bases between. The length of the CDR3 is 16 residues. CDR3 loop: CASSSAAGLGNEKLFF. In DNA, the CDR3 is TGTGCCAGCAGCTCAGCCGCGGGACTAGGCAATGAAAAACTGTTTTTT.

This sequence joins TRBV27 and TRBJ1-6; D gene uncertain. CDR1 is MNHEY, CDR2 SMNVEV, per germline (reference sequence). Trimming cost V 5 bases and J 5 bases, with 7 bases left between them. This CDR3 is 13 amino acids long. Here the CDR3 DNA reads TGTGCCAGCAGTACAGAACATAATTCACCCCTCCACTTT. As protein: CASSTEHNSPLHF.

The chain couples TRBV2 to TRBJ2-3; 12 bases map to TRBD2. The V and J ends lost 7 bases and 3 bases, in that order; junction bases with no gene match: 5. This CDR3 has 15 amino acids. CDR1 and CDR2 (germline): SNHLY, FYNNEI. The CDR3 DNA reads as TGTGCCAGCACCCTAGCGGGGGGGCCTACAGATACGCAGTATTTT. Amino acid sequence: CASTLAGGPTDTQYF.

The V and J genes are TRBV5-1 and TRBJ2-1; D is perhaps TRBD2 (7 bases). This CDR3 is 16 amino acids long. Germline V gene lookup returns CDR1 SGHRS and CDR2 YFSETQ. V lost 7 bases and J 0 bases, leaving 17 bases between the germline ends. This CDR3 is CASDLGGASSYNEQFF. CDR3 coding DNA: TGCGCCAGCGACTTAGGGGGGGCTAGCTCCTACAATGAGCAGTTCTTC.

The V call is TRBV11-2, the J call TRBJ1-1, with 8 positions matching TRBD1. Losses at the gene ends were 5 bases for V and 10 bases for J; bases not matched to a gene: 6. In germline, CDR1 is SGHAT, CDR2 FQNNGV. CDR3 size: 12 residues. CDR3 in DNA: TGTGCCAGCAGCCTCGGGACAGGCCCAGCTTTCTTT. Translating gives CASSLGTGPAFF.

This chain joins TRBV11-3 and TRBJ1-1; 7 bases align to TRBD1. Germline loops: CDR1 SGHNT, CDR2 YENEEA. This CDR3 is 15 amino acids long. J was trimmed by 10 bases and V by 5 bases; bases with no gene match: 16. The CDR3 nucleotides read TGTGCCAGCAGCGACCGACAGGGAAACTGGGACGGAGCTTTCTTT. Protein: CASSDRQGNWDGAFF.

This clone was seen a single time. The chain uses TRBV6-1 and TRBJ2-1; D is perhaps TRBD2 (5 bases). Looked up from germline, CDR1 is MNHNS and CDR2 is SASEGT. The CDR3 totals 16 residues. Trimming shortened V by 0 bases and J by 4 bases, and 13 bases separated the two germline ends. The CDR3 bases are TGTGCCAGCAGTGAAGCGAGGACTCCCGGATACAATGAGCAGTTCTTC. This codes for CASSEARTPGYNEQFF.

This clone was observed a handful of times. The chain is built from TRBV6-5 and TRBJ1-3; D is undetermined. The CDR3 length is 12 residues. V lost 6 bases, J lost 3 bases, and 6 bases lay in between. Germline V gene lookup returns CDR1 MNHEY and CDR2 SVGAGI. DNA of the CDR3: TGTGCCAGCAGAGCGAATGGAAACACCATATATTTT. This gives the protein CASRANGNTIYF.

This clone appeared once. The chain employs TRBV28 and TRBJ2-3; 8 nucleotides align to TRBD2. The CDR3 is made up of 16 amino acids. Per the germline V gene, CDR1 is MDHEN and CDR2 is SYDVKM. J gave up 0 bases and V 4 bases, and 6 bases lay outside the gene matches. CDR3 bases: TGTGCCAGCAGTTCCCCTAGCGGGTTGAGCACAGATACGCAGTATTTT. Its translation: CASSSPSGLSTDTQYF.

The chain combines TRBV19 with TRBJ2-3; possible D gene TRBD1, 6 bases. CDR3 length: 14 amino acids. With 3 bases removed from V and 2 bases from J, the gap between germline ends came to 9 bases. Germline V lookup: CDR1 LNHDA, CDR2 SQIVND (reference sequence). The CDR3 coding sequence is TGTGCCAGTAGTATCACAGGGTTCACAGATACGCAGTATTTT. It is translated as CASSITGFTDTQYF.

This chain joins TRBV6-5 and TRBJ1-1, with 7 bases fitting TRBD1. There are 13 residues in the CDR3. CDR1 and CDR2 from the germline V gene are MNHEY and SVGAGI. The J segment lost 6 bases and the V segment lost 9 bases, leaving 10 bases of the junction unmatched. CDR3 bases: TGTGCCAGTATGAGGGGGCTCGAACCTGAAGCTTTCTTT. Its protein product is CASMRGLEPEAFF.

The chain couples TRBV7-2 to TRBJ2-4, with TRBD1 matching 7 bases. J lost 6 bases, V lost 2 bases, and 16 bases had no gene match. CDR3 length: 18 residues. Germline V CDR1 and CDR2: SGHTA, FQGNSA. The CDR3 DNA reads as TGTGCCAGCAGCTTATCAGATGTTGGAACAGGGGCTGCAAACATTCAGTACTTC. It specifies CASSLSDVGTGAANIQYF.

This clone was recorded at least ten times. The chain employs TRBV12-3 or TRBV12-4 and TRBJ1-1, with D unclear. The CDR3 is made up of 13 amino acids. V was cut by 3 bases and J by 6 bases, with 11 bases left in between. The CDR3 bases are TGTGCCAGCAGTTTGTACCAGAGGGCTGAAGCTTTCTTT. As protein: CASSLYQRAEAFF.

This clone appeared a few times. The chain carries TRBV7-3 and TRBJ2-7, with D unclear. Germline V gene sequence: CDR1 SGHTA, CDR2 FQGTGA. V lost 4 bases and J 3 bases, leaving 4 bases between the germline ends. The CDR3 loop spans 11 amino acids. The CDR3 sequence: CASSSIYEQYF. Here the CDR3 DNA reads TGTGCCAGCAGCTCAATCTACGAGCAGTACTTC.

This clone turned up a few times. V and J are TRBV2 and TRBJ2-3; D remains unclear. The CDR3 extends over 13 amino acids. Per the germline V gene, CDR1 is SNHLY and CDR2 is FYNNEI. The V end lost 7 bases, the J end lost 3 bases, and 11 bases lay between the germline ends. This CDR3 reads CASIAWQTDTQYF. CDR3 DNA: TGTGCCAGCATAGCCTGGCAAACAGATACGCAGTATTTT.

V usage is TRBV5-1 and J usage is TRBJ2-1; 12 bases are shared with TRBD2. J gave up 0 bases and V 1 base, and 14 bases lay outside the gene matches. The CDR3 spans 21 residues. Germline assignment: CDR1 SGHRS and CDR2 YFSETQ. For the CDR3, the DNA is TGCGCCAGCAGCTTGAAGGGGGCTCTAGCGGGAGGGGAGCCCTCCTACAATGAGCAGTTCTTC. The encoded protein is CASSLKGALAGGEPSYNEQFF.

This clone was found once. CDR3 DNA: TGTGCCAGTAACCTCCTTAAGCAGGGTGGTAGGACTGAAGCTTTCTTT. It encodes CASNLLKQGGRTEAFF. The chain employs TRBV19 and TRBJ1-1; weak D call: TRBD1 (5 bases). Trimming took off 7 bases at V and 5 bases at J, with 23 bases between the two ends. This CDR3 region has 16 residues. Germline loops: CDR1 LNHDA, CDR2 SQIVND (reference sequence).

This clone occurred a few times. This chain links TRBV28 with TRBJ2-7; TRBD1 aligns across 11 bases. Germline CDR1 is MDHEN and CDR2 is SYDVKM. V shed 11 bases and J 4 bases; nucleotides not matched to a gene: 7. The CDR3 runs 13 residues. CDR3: CAVRDRGKYEQYF. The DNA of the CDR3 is TGTGCCGTAAGGGACAGGGGGAAATACGAGCAGTACTTC.

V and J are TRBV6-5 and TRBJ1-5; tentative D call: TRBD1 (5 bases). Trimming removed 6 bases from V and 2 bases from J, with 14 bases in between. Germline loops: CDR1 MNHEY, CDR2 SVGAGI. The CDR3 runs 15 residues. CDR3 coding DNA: TGTGCCAGCAGCTCCTTGGGGGGTGGCAATCAGCCCCAGCATTTT. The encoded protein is CASSSLGGGNQPQHF.

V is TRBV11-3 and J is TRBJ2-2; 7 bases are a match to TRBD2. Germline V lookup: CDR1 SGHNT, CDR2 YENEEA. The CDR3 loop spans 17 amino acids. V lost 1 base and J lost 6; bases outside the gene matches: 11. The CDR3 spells CASSLASSGGPSGELFF. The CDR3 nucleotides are TGTGCCAGCAGCTTAGCATCTAGCGGAGGCCCTTCCGGGGAGCTGTTTTTT.